This T cell receptor (beta chain) was sequenced in a study of blood T cells in healthy people across ages. Comments on this clonotype: The target antigen is unknown. A much bigger clone sits one base away, suggesting this may be a read error.

Together with a sample-barcoded 5' primer, a J-beta primer mix was included in a second PCR lasting about 7 to 11 cycles. One entry per CDR3 protein results from TCRdb running MiXCR on the 5' RACE reads. The sample has 1.5 million to 2 million distinct CDR3 sequences, roughly 27% seen once. Collection of 7.5 to 10 milliliters of peripheral blood was performed for each donor. Study outcomes and limitations: A roughly linear age-dependent decrease characterized TCR beta diversity per million T cells.

Sequenced material: blood. The sequence derives from a woman aged 25 to 45 in good health.

CDR3 sequence reads: CASALAEGSEQYF. The CDR3 DNA follows: TGTGCCAGCGCCCTAGCGGAAGGAAGTGAGCAGTACTTC. This chain joins TRBV7-6 and TRBJ2-7; 7 positions agree with TRBD2. The CDR3 is made up of 13 amino acids. J lost 7 bases, V lost 8 bases, and 11 bases had no gene match. Germline values: CDR1 SGHVS, CDR2 FNYEAQ. The variable domain in full, completed from reference TRBV7-6 and TRBJ2-7, reads GAGVSQSPRYKVTKRGQDVALRCDPISGHVSLYWYRQALGQGPEFLTYFNYEAQQDKSGLPNDRFSAERPEGSISTLTIQRTEQRDSAMYRCASALAEGSEQYFGPGTRLTVT.